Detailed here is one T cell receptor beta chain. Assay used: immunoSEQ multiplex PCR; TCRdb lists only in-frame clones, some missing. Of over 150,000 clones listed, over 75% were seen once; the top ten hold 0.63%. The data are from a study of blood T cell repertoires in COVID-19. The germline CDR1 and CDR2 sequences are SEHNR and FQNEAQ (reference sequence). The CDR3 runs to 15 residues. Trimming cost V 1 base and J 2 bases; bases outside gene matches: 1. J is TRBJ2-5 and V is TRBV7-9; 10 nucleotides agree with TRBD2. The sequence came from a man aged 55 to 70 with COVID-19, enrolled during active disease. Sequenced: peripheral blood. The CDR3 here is CASSLVAGGQETQYF. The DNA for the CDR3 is TGTGCCAGCAGCTTAGTAGCGGGGGGACAAGAGACCCAGTACTTC.